Following are 19 T cell receptor beta chains from one sample sequenced in a study of T cell responses to AZD1222 COVID-19 vaccine. Method: immunoSEQ multiplex PCR; TCRdb's copy keeps in-frame clones and lacks some. Among about 100,000 clones listed, about 86% were seen once. Sequences were derived from peripheral blood, sampled on day 0 of AZD1222 vaccination. Receptors were obtained from an adult in good health.

The chain uses TRBV10-1 and TRBJ2-1, with 8 bases lining up with TRBD2. CDR1 is WNHNN and CDR2 is SYGVQD in the germline V gene (reference sequence). J gave up 7 bases and V 3 bases, and 11 bases lay outside the gene matches. The CDR3 contains 16 residues. CDR3: CASSDNSGKGRNEQFF. Here the CDR3 DNA reads TGCGCCAGCAGTGATAATAGCGGGAAAGGGAGGAATGAGCAGTTCTTC.

In this sample, this clone turned up once. The V gene is TRBV9, the J gene TRBJ1-3; 7 bases are a match to TRBD1. Germline trimming cut 4 bases from V and 3 bases from J; bases unmatched to any gene: 10. Looked up from germline, CDR1 is SGDLS and CDR2 is YYNGEE. This CDR3 is built from 16 residues. The CDR3 nucleotides read TGTGCCAGCAGCACCAAAACAGGGGAAATTGGAAACACCATATATTTT. This codes for CASSTKTGEIGNTIYF.

V and J are TRBV30 and TRBJ1-5; D perhaps matches TRBD1 (6 bases). V lost 3 bases to trimming and J lost 5 bases, with 17 bases between them. Per germline, CDR1 GTSNPN and CDR2 SVGIG (reference sequence). This CDR3 contains 15 residues. CDR3 coding DNA: TGTGCCTGGAGGGGGACACAAATCCTACATCAGCCCCAGCATTTT. Amino acids: CAWRGTQILHQPQHF.

The chain carries TRBV12-3 or TRBV12-4 and TRBJ1-2; 7 bases align to TRBD1. The trim removed 5 bases at V and 11 bases at J, leaving 5 bases unmatched. This CDR3 is 11 amino acids long. CDR3 sequence: CASSMTGTYTF. The CDR3 coding sequence is TGTGCCAGCAGTATGACAGGGACTTACACCTTC.

The chain is built from TRBV28 and TRBJ1-1; D not certain. Trimming left V 7 bases short and J 0 bases short, with 9 bases between. CDR3 size: 13 residues. Germline CDR1 and CDR2: MDHEN and SYDVKM. CDR3 region: CASMVGLNTEAFF. CDR3 DNA: TGTGCCAGCATGGTTGGGCTGAACACTGAAGCTTTCTTT.

This clone has only one observation. The genes are TRBV19 and TRBJ1-1, with D possibly TRBD1 on 6 matching bases. This CDR3 contains 14 residues. The V end lost 3 bases, the J end lost 3 bases, and 11 bases lay between the germline ends. Germline values: CDR1 LNHDA, CDR2 SQIVND (reference sequence). CDR3 protein: CASSIGGVDTEAFF. CDR3 DNA sequence: TGTGCCAGTAGTATTGGGGGCGTGGACACTGAAGCTTTCTTT.

J is TRBJ2-1 and V is TRBV6-1; TRBD2 agrees at 14 bases. The V segment lost 7 bases and the J segment 8 bases; nucleotides outside the gene matches: 7. Germline V gene sequence: CDR1 MNHNS, CDR2 SASEGT. This CDR3 is built from 15 residues. The CDR3: CASNRLAGGSHEQFF. As DNA, the CDR3 is TGTGCCAGCAACAGACTAGCGGGAGGGTCCCATGAGCAGTTCTTC.

The rearrangement joins TRBV10-1 to TRBJ2-3; TRBD2 agrees at 13 bases. With 2 bases clipped from V and 3 bases from J, the junction kept 17 bases outside the gene matches. This CDR3 has 21 amino acids. Germline V gives CDR1 WNHNN, CDR2 SYGVQD (reference sequence). This CDR3 is CASSEPRTSGRRVMVTDTQYF. CDR3 sequence (DNA): TGCGCCAGCAGTGAGCCCAGGACTAGCGGGAGAAGAGTAATGGTAACAGATACGCAGTATTTT.

J is TRBJ2-5 and V is TRBV5-1; D remains ambiguous. This CDR3 is built from 12 residues. Trimming stripped 1 base from V and 6 bases from J, with 7 bases between. Germline lookup yields CDR1 SGHRS and CDR2 YFSETQ. The CDR3 region has the DNA TGCGCCAGCAGCTTGTTCTCGAAGACCCAGTACTTC. This codes for CASSLFSKTQYF. The complete variable domain, with remaining parts taken from reference TRBV5-1 and TRBJ2-5, reads KAGVTQTPRYLIKTRGQQVTLSCSPISGHRSVSWYQQTPGQGLQFLFEYFSETQRNKGNFPGRFSGRQFSNSRSEMNVSTLELGDSALYLCASSLFSKTQYFGPGTRLLVL.

V is TRBV5-6 and J is TRBJ2-5; 7 bases align to TRBD1. Germline V CDR1 and CDR2: SGHDT, YYEEEE. The CDR3 length is 13 residues. The V and J ends lost 4 bases and 4 bases, in that order; junction bases with no gene match: 4. The CDR3 sequence: CASSIYRGETQYF. The CDR3 DNA reads TGTGCCAGCAGCATATACAGGGGAGAGACCCAGTACTTC.

This chain joins TRBV25-1 and TRBJ2-5, with D perhaps assigned TRBD1 or TRBD2 (6 bases each). This CDR3 contains 15 residues. Germline V lookup: CDR1 MGHDK, CDR2 SYGVNS. Trimming pared 0 bases from V and 5 bases from J, leaving 13 bases between. CDR3 in DNA: TGTGCCAGCAGTGAATATGGGGGGCCGGGGGAGACCCAGTACTTC. This gives the protein CASSEYGGPGETQYF. The whole variable domain, remainder taken from reference TRBV25-1 and TRBJ2-5, is EADIYQTPRYLVIGTGKKITLECSQTMGHDKMYWYQQDPGMELHLIHYSYGVNSTEKGDLSSESTVSRIRTEHFPLTLESARPSHTSQYLCASSEYGGPGETQYFGPGTRLLVL.

This clone was seen just once. The J gene is TRBJ2-1, the V gene TRBV5-6; D ambiguous. Germline lookup yields CDR1 SGHDT and CDR2 YYEEEE. The CDR3 covers 12 residues. Trimming left V 0 bases short and J 5 bases short, with 3 bases between. CDR3 residues: CASSLADNEQFF. The DNA of the CDR3 is TGTGCCAGCAGCTTGGCTGACAATGAGCAGTTCTTC. Combining the CDR3 with reference TRBV5-6 and TRBJ2-1 gives the whole variable domain DAGVTQSPTHLIKTRGQQVTLRCSPKSGHDTVSWYQQALGQGPQFIFQYYEEEERQRGNFPDRFSGHQFPNYSSELNVNALLLGDSALYLCASSLADNEQFFGPGTRLTVL.

The CDR3 DNA is TGCGCCAGCAGCCAGACAGGGTTCGAGGAGACCCAGTACTTC. Protein product: CASSQTGFEETQYF. The chain uses TRBV4-3 and TRBJ2-5, with TRBD1 matching 7 bases. Per the germline V gene, CDR1 is LGHNA and CDR2 is YSLEER. Trimming at V came to 3 bases and at J to 5 bases, leaving 6 bases not matched to a gene. The CDR3 runs to 14 residues.

With regard to this clone: The junction departs from the called germline gene at one end, perhaps through a read error. This chain connects TRBV29-1 to TRBJ1-1; D is unresolved. The CDR3 spans 13 residues. Germline CDR1 and CDR2: SQVTM and ANQGSEA. The CDR3 nucleotides are TGCAGCGTTGGGCCCACGCTGAAGACTGAAGCTTTCTTT. Translating gives CSVGPTLKTEAFF.

This chain uses TRBV6-1 with TRBJ2-7, with no clear D. Looked up from germline, CDR1 is MNHNS and CDR2 is SASEGT. V dropped 2 bases and J dropped 6 bases, with 20 bases sitting between them. The CDR3 has 16 amino acids. CDR3 sequence (DNA): TGTGCCAGCAGTGAAACGATGTTACCGATTGTGTCCGAGCAGTACTTC. Its protein is CASSETMLPIVSEQYF.

The V and J genes are TRBV2 and TRBJ2-7, with D tentatively TRBD1 (5 bases). V was shortened by 6 bases and J by 5 bases, with 11 bases between the two germline ends. The CDR3 covers 12 residues. CDR1 is SNHLY, CDR2 FYNNEI, per germline. As DNA, the CDR3 is TGTGCCAGCAGCACAGGCGGTCACGAGCAGTACTTC. Translated, it gives CASSTGGHEQYF.

The chain couples TRBV7-9 to TRBJ1-1, with D possibly matching TRBD1 (5 bases). Trimming took off 5 bases at V and 6 bases at J, with 16 bases between the two ends. CDR3 length: 14 residues. CDR1 is SEHNR, CDR2 FQNEAQ, per germline (reference sequence). CDR3 DNA sequence: TGTGCCAGCAGCCCTGACACCCGAGGGGCTGAAGCTTTCTTT. The encoded protein is CASSPDTRGAEAFF.

This rearrangement joins TRBV7-2 to TRBJ2-1, with 7 bases aligning to TRBD2. The germline CDR1 and CDR2 sequences are SGHTA and FQGNSA. The V gene end was trimmed by 4 bases and the J gene end by 7 bases; junction bases not matched to a gene: 7. The CDR3 runs to 14 residues. CDR3 coding DNA: TGTGCCAGCAGCTCCTCAGCGGGGTCAAATGAGCAGTTCTTC. It translates to CASSSSAGSNEQFF.

The rearrangement joins TRBV7-2 to TRBJ2-3; 8 bases fit TRBD2. The CDR3 consists of 16 residues. With V trimmed by 1 base and J by 3 bases, 6 bases remained unmatched. Germline V gives CDR1 SGHTA, CDR2 FQGNSA. The CDR3 spells CASSLDRGRRTDTQYF. The CDR3 DNA is TGTGCCAGCAGCTTAGATCGCGGGAGGCGGACAGATACGCAGTATTTT.